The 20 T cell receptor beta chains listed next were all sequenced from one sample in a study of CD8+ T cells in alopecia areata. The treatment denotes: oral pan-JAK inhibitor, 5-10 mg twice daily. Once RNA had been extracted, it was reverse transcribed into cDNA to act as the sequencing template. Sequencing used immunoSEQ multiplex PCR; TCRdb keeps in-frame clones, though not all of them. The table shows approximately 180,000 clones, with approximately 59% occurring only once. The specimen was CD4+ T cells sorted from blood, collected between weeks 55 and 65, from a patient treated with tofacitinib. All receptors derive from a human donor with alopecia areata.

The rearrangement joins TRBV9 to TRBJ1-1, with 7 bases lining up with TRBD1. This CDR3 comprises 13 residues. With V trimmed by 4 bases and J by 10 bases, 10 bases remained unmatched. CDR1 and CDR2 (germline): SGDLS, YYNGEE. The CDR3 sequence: CASSSTGSVRAFF. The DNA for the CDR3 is TGTGCCAGCAGCTCGACAGGGAGCGTTAGAGCTTTCTTT.

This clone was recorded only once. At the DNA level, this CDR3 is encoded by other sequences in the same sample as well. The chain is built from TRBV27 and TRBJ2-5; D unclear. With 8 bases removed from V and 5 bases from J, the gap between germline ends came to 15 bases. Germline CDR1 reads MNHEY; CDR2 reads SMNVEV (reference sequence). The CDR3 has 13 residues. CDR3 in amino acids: CASHKGQGETQYF. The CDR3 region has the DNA TGTGCCAGCCATAAGGGTCAAGGGGAGACCCAGTACTTC.

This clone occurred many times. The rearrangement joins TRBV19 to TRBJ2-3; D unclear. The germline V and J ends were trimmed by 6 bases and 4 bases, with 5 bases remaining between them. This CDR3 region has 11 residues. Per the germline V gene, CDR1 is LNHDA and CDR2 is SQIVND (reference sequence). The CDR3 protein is CASSAADTQYF. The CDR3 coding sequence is TGTGCCAGTAGCGCGGCAGATACGCAGTATTTT.

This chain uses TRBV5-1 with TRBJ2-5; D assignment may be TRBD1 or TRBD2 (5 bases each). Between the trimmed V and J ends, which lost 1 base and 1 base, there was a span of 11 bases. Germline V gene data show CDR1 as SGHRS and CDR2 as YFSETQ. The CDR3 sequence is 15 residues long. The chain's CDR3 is CASSLRGAPQETQYF. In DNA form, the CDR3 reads TGCGCCAGCAGCTTGCGAGGGGCGCCCCAAGAGACCCAGTACTTC.

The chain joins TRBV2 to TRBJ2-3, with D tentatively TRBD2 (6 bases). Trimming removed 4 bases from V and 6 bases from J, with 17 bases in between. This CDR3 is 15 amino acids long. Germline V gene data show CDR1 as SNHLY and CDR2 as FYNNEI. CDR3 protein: CASSVVAGTGDTQYF. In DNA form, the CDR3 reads TGTGCCAGCAGTGTAGTGGCGGGGACTGGGGATACGCAGTATTTT. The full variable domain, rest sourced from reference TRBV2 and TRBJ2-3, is EPEVTQTPSHQVTQMGQEVILRCVPISNHLYFYWYRQILGQKVEFLVSFYNNEISEKSEIFDDQFSVERPDGSNFTLKIRSTKLEDSAMYFCASSVVAGTGDTQYFGPGTRLTVL.

The CDR3 reads CSVARTGTEAFF. CDR3 nucleotides: TGCAGCGTTGCCCGGACAGGGACTGAAGCTTTCTTT. The chain couples TRBV29-1 to TRBJ1-1; 8 bases fit TRBD1. Looked up from germline, CDR1 is SQVTM and CDR2 is ANQGSEA. CDR3 length equals 12 residues. Trimming removed 4 bases from V and 5 bases from J; junction bases left unmatched: 3.

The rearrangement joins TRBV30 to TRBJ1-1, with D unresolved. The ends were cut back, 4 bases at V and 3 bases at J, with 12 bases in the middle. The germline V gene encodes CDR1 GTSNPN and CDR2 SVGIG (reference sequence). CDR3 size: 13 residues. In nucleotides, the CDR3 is TGTGCCTGGAAGAGGCAGTACCACACTGAAGCTTTCTTT. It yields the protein CAWKRQYHTEAFF. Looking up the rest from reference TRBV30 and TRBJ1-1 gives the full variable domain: SQTIHQWPATLVQPVGSPLSLECTVEGTSNPNLYWYRQAAGRGLQLLFYSVGIGQISSEVPQNLSASRPQDRQFILSSKKLLLSDSGFYLCAWKRQYHTEAFFGQGTRLTVV.

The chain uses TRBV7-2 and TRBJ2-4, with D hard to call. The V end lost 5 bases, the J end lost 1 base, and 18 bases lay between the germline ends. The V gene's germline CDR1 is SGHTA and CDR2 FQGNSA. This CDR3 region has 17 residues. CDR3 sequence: CASSPSPAGAAKNIQYF. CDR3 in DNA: TGTGCCAGCAGCCCGAGCCCGGCAGGAGCGGCCAAAAACATTCAGTACTTC.

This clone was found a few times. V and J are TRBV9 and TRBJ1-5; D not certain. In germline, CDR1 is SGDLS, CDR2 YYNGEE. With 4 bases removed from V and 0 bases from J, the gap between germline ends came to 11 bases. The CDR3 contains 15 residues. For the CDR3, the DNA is TGTGCCAGCAGCTCAACAGCTTATAGCAATCAGCCCCAGCATTTT. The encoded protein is CASSSTAYSNQPQHF. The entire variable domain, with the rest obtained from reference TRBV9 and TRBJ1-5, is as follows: DSGVTQTPKHLITATGQRVTLRCSPRSGDLSVYWYQQSLDQGLQFLIQYYNGEERAKGNILERFSAQQFPDLHSELNLSSLELGDSALYFCASSSTAYSNQPQHFGDGTRLSIL.

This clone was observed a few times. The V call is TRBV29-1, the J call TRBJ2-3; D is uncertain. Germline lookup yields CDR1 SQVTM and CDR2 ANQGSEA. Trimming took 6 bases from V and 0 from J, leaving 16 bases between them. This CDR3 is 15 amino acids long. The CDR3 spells CSVEARWQSTDTQYF. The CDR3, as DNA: TGCAGCGTCGAGGCCCGTTGGCAGAGCACAGATACGCAGTATTTT.

The DNA for the CDR3 is TGTGCCAGCAGTGAAGACGGGGGCTACACCTTC. This encodes CASSEDGGYTF. The chain employs TRBV25-1 and TRBJ1-2; D uncertain. CDR1 is MGHDK, CDR2 SYGVNS, per germline. The CDR3 sequence is 11 residues long. V was trimmed by 2 bases and J by 8 bases, leaving 6 bases between them.

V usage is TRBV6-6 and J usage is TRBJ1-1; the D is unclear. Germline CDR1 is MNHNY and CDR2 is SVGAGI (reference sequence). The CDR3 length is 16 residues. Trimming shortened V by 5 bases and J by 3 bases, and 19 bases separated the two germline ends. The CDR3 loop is CASSTPPERSYTEAFF. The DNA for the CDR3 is TGTGCCAGCAGTACACCGCCAGAGAGGTCATACACTGAAGCTTTCTTT.

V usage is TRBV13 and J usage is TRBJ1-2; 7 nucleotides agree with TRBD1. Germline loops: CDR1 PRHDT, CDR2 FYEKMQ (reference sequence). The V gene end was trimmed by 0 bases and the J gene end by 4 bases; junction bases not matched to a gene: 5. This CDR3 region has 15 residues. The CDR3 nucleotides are TGTGCCAGCAGCTTAGGGGAGACAGGGACCTATGGCTACACCTTC. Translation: CASSLGETGTYGYTF.

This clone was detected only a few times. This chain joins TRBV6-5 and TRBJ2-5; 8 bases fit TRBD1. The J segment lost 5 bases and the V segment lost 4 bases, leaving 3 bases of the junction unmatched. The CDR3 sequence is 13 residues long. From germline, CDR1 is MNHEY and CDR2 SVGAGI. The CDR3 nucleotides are TGTGCCAGCAGTTCAGGGGGCCGTGAGACCCAGTACTTC. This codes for CASSSGGRETQYF.

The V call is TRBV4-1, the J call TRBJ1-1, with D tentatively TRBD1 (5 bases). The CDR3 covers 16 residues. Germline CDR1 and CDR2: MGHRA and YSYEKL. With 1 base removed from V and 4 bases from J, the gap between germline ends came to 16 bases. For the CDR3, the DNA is TGCGCCAGCAGCCAAGCCTTCCCTGGGGGGAGCACTGAAGCTTTCTTT. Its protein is CASSQAFPGGSTEAFF.

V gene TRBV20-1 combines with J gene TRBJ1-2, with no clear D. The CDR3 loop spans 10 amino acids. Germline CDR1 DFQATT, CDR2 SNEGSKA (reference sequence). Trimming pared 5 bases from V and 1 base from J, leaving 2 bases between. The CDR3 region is CSAVNYGYTF. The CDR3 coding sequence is TGCAGTGCTGTTAACTATGGCTACACCTTC.

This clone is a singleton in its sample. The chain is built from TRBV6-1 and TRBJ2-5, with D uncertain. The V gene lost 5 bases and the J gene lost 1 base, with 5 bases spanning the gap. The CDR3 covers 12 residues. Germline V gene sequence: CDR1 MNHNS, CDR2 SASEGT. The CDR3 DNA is TGTGCCAGCAGTTGGCCCCAAGAGACCCAGTACTTC. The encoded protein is CASSWPQETQYF.

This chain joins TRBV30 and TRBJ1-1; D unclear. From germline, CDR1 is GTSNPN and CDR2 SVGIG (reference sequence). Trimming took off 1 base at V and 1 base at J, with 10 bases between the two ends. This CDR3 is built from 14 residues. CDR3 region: CAWSGALKNTEAFF. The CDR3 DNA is TGTGCCTGGAGTGGGGCGTTGAAGAACACTGAAGCTTTCTTT.

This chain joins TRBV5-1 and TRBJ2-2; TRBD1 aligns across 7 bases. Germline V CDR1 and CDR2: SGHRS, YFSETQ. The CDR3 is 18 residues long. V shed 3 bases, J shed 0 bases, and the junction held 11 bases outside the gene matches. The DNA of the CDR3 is TGCGCCAGCAGCTCACACTCCTTCAGGGGGACGAACACCGGGGAGCTGTTTTTT. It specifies CASSSHSFRGTNTGELFF.

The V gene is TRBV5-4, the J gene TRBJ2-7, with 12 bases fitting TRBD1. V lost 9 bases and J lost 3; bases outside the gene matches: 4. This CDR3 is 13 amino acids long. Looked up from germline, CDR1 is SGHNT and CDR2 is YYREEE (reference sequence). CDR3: CATGTGGIYEQYF. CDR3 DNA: TGTGCCACCGGGACAGGGGGCATCTACGAGCAGTACTTC.